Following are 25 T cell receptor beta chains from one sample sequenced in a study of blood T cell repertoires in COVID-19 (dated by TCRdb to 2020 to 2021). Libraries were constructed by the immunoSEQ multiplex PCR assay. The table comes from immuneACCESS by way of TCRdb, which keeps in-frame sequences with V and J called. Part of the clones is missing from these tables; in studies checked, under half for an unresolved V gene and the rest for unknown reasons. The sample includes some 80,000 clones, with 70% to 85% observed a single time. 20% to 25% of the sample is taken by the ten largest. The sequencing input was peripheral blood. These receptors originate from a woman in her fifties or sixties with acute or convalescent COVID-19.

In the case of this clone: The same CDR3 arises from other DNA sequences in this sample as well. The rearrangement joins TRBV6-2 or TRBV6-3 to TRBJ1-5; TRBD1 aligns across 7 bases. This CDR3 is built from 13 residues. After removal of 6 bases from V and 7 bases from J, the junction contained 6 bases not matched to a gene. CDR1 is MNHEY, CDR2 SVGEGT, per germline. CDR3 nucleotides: TGTGCCAGCAGCTCAGACAGGGTGCAGCCCCAGCATTTT. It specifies CASSSDRVQPQHF.

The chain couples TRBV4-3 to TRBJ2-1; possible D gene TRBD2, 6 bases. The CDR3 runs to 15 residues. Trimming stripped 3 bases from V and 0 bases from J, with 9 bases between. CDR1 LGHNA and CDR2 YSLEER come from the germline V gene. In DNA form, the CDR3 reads TGCGCCAGCAGCCACGGGGGTAGCTCCTACAATGAGCAGTTCTTC. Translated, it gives CASSHGGSSYNEQFF.

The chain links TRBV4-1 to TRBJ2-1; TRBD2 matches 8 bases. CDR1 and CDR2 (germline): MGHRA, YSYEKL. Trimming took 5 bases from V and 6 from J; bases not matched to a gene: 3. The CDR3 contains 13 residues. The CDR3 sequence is CASSSGGGNEQFF. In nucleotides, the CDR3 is TGCGCCAGCAGCTCCGGGGGGGGCAATGAGCAGTTCTTC.

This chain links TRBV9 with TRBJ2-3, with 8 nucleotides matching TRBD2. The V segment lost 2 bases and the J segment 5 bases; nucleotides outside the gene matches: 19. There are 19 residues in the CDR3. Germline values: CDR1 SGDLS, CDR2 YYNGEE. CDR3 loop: CASSVPPSASGGWEDTQYF. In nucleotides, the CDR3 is TGTGCCAGCAGCGTCCCCCCCAGTGCGAGCGGGGGATGGGAAGATACGCAGTATTTT.

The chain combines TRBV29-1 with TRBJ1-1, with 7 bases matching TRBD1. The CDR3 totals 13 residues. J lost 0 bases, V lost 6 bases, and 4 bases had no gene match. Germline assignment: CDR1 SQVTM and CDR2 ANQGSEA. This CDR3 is CSVDRAMNTEAFF. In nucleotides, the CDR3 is TGCAGCGTCGACAGGGCCATGAACACTGAAGCTTTCTTT.

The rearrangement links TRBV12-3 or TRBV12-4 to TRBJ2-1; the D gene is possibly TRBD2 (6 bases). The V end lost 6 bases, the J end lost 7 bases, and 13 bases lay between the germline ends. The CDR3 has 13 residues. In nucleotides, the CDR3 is TGTGCCAGCAGCTCAGGCGGGGTTAATGAGCAGTTCTTC. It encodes CASSSGGVNEQFF.

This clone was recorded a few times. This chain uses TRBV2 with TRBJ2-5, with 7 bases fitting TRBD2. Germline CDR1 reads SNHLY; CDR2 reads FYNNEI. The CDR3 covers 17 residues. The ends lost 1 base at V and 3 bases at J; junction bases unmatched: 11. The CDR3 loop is CASSEVLGLGGKETQYF. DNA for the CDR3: TGTGCCAGCAGTGAAGTACTGGGATTGGGGGGGAAAGAGACCCAGTACTTC. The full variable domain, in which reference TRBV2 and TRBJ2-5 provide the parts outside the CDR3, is EPEVTQTPSHQVTQMGQEVILRCVPISNHLYFYWYRQILGQKVEFLVSFYNNEISEKSEIFDDQFSVERPDGSNFTLKIRSTKLEDSAMYFCASSEVLGLGGKETQYFGPGTRLLVL.

The chain's CDR3 is CASSRLADEQYF. CDR3 bases: TGTGCCAGCAGCAGACTAGCGGACGAGCAGTACTTC. This chain uses TRBV3-1 (or the pseudogene TRBV3-2) with TRBJ2-7; 9 bases line up with TRBD2. V shed 5 bases and J 5 bases; nucleotides not matched to a gene: 1. CDR1 is LGHDT, CDR2 YNNKEL, per germline (reference sequence). The CDR3 length is 12 residues.

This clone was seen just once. This CDR3 is CASSQEGGRSYGYTF. The CDR3 bases are TGTGCCAGCAGCCAAGAAGGAGGCAGATCCTATGGCTACACCTTC. J is TRBJ1-2 and V is TRBV3-1 (or the pseudogene TRBV3-2); the D is unclear. CDR1 is LGHDT, CDR2 YNNKEL, per germline (reference sequence). The V gene lost 0 bases and the J gene lost 4 bases, with 12 bases spanning the gap. The CDR3 runs to 15 residues.

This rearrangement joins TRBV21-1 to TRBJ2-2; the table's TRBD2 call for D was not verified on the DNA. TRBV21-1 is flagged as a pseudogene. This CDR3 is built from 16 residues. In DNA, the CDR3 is TGTGCCAGCAGCGGAAGCGGGAGGGCCGACACCGGGGAGCTGTTTTTT. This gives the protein CASSGSGRADTGELFF.

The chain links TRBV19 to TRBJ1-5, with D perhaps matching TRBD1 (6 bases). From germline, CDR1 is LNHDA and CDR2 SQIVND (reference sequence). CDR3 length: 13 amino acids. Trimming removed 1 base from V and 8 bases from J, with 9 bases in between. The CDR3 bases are TGTGCCAGTAGTATAGGGCAGGGGAAGCCCCAGCATTTT. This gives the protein CASSIGQGKPQHF.

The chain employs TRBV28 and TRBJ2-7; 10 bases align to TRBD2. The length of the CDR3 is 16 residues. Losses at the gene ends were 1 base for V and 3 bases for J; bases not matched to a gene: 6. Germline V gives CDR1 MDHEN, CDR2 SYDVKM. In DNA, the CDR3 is TGTGCCAGCAGTTTATTATTAGCGGGAGGTGTCTACGAGCAGTACTTC. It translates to CASSLLLAGGVYEQYF.

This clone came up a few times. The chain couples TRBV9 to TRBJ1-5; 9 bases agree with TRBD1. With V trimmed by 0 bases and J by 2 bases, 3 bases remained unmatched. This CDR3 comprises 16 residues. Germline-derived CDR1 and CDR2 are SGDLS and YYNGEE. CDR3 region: CASSVGTGDGNQPQHF. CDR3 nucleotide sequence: TGTGCCAGCAGCGTAGGGACAGGGGATGGCAATCAGCCCCAGCATTTT.

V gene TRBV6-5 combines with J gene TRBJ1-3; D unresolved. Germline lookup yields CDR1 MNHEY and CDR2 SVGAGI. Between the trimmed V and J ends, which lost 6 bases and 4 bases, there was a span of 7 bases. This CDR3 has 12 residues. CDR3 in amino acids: CASSLQGNTIYF. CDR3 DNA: TGTGCCAGCAGCCTACAGGGAAACACCATATATTTT.

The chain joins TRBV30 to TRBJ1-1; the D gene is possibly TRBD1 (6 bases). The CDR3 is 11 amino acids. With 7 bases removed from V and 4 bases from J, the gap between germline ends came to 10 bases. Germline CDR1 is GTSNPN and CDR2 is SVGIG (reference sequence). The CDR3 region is CASEGGTEAFF. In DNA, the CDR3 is TGTGCCTCGGAAGGGGGCACTGAAGCTTTCTTT. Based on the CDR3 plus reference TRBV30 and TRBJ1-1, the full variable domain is SQTIHQWPATLVQPVGSPLSLECTVEGTSNPNLYWYRQAAGRGLQLLFYSVGIGQISSEVPQNLSASRPQDRQFILSSKKLLLSDSGFYLCASEGGTEAFFGQGTRLTVV.

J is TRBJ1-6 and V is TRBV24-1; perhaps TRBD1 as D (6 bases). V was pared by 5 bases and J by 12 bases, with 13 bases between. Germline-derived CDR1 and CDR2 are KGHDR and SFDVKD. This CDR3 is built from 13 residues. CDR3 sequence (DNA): TGTGCCACCAGTGGGTCGGGGGGGCAACCCCTCCACTTT. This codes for CATSGSGGQPLHF.

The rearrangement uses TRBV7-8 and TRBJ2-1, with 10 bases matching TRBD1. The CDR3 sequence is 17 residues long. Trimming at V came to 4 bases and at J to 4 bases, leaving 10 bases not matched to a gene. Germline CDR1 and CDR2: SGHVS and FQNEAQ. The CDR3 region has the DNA TGTGCCAGCAGCTCTGAATTACCGGGACAGGGGTACAATGAGCAGTTCTTC. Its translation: CASSSELPGQGYNEQFF.

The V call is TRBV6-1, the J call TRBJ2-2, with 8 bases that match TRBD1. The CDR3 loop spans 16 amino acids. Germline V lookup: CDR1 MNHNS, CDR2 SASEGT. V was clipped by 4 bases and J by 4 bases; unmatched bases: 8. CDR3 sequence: CASSVLWTGITGELFF. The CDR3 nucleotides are TGTGCCAGCAGTGTGTTGTGGACAGGGATCACCGGGGAGCTGTTTTTT.

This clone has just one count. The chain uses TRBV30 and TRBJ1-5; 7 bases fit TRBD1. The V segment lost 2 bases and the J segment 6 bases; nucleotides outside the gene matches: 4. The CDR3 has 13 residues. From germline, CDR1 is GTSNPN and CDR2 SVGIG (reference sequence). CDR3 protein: CAWSRQGGQPQHF. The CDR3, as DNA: TGTGCCTGGAGTAGACAGGGCGGTCAGCCCCAGCATTTT.

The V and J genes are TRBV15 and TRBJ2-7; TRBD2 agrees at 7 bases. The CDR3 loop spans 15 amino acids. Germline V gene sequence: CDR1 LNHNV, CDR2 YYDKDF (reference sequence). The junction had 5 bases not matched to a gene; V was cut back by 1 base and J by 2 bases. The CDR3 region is CATSRGPSGAYEQYF. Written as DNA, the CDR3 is TGTGCCACCAGCAGAGGTCCTAGCGGAGCCTACGAGCAGTACTTC.

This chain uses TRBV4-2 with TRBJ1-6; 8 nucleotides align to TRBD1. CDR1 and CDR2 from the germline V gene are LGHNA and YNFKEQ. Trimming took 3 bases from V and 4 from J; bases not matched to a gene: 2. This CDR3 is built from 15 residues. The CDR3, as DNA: TGTGCCAGCAGCCAGGGGACAGGATATAATTCACCCCTCCACTTT. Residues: CASSQGTGYNSPLHF.

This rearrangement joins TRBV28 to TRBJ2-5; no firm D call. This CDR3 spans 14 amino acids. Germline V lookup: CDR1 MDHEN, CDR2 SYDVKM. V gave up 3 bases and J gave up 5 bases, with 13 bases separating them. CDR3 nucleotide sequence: TGTGCCAGCAGTTTCGATCGGGTTGTGGAGACCCAGTACTTC. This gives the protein CASSFDRVVETQYF.

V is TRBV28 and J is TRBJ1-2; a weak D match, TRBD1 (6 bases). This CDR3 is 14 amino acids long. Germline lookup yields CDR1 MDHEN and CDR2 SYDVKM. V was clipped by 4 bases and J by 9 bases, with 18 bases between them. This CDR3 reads CASSSPDRQPRYTF. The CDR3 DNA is TGTGCCAGCAGTTCCCCGGACAGACAACCGCGCTACACCTTC.

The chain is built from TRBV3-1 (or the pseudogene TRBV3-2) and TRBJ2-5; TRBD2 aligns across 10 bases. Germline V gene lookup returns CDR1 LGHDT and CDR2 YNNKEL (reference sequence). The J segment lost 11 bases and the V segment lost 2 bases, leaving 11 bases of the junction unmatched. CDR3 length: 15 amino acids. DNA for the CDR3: TGTGCCAGCAGCCAACCAGTCCCACTACTAGCGGGGCAGTACTTC. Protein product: CASSQPVPLLAGQYF.

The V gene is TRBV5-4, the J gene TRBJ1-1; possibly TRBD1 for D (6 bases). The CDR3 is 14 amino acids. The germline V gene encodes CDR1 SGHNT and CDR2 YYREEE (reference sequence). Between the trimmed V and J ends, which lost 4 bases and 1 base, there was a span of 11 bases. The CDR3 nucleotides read TGTGCCAGCAGCCCCGGACAGACGAACACTGAAGCTTTCTTT. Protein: CASSPGQTNTEAFF.